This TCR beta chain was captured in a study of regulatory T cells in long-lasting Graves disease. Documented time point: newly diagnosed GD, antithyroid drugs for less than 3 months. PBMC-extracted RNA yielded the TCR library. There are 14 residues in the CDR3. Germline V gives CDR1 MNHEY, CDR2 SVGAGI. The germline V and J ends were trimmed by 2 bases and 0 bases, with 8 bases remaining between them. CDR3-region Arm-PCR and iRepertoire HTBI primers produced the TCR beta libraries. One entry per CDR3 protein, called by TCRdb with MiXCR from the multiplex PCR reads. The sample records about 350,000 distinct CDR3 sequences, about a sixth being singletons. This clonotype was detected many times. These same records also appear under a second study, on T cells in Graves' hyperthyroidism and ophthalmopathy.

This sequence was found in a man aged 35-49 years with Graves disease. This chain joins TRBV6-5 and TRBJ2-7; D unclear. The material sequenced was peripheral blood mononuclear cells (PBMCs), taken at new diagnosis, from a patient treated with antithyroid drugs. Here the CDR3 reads CASSYGQVSYEQYF. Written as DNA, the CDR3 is TGTGCCAGCAGTTACGGCCAGGTCTCCTACGAGCAGTACTTC.